These 16 T cell receptor beta chains came from one sample sequenced in a study of T-cell reconstitution after alpha-beta-depleted transplantation in children. Using unique molecular identifiers, the investigators prepared the TCRbeta library. One entry per CDR3 protein results from TCRdb running MiXCR on the PCR reads. The table has 200,000 to 250,000 distinct CDR3 sequences, just under 8.5% seen once; the top ten hold under 8%. This specimen consisted of PBMCs, mostly from graft donor cells, obtained 180 days after TCRalphabeta/CD19-depleted stem cell transplant. The receptor source for this set is a male patient younger than 18 who had a stem cell transplant for acute lymphoblastic leukemia, so the T cells may come from the graft donor.

This clonotype was observed at least ten times. The chain employs TRBV7-3 and TRBJ2-3; unclear D gene. The V gene lost 2 bases and the J gene lost 4 bases, with 7 bases spanning the gap. CDR1 is SGHTA and CDR2 is FQGTGA in the germline V gene. CDR3 length equals 13 residues. In nucleotides, the CDR3 is TGTGCCAGCAGCTTATCTTTTGCAGATACGCAGTATTTT. It encodes CASSLSFADTQYF. Combining the CDR3 with reference TRBV7-3 and TRBJ2-3 gives the whole variable domain GAGVSQTPSNKVTEKGKYVELRCDPISGHTALYWYRQSLGQGPEFLIYFQGTGAADDSGLPNDRFFAVRPEGSVSTLKIQRTERGDSAVYLCASSLSFADTQYFGPGTRLTVL.

The table lists this clonotype with many counts. This rearrangement joins TRBV4-3 to TRBJ2-7; possible D gene TRBD1, 6 bases. Germline V gene data show CDR1 as LGHNA and CDR2 as YSLEER. There are 14 residues in the CDR3. Trimming left V 4 bases short and J 3 bases short, with 13 bases between. CDR3 region: CASSRSGQSYEQYF. The CDR3, as DNA: TGCGCCAGCAGCCGATCCGGACAGAGCTACGAGCAGTACTTC.

The sample holds many counts of this clonotype. J is TRBJ2-7 and V is TRBV10-3; TRBD1 matches 7 bases. CDR1 is ENHRY, CDR2 SYGVKD, per germline. V was pared by 8 bases and J by 7 bases, with 5 bases of the junction left unmatched. The CDR3 spans 11 residues. The CDR3 nucleotides read TGTGCCATCCAGGGGGATGGTGAGCAGTACTTC. Translated: CAIQGDGEQYF.

This clonotype was seen many times. V gene TRBV20-1 combines with J gene TRBJ2-3; 8 nucleotides align to TRBD2. Germline lookup yields CDR1 DFQATT and CDR2 SNEGSKA (reference sequence). The CDR3 contains 15 residues. The V segment lost 0 bases and the J segment 5 bases; nucleotides outside the gene matches: 7. The CDR3 sequence is CSAREPGRGGDTQYF. CDR3 DNA sequence: TGCAGTGCTAGAGAACCGGGACGGGGGGGAGATACGCAGTATTTT.

Many counts were recorded for this clonotype. The chain combines TRBV9 with TRBJ2-7, with a possible D match to TRBD2 (5 bases). The CDR3 is 14 residues long. Between the trimmed V and J ends, which lost 0 bases and 0 bases, there was a span of 7 bases. Germline V lookup: CDR1 SGDLS, CDR2 YYNGEE. The CDR3 coding sequence is TGTGCCAGCAGCGTAGGAGGGAGCTCCTACGAGCAGTACTTC. Translation gives CASSVGGSSYEQYF.

This clonotype was observed a few times. The J gene is TRBJ1-1, the V gene TRBV6-5; D not resolved. The germline V gene has CDR1 MNHEY and CDR2 SVGAGI. The V and J ends lost 2 bases and 5 bases respectively, with 9 bases between them. The CDR3 covers 13 residues. CDR3 nucleotide sequence: TGTGCCAGCAGTTACGATCGGGGAACTGAAGCTTTCTTT. Translated: CASSYDRGTEAFF.

This clonotype has ten or more counts. J is TRBJ2-1 and V is TRBV20-1; D is possibly TRBD2 (7 bases). CDR1 is DFQATT and CDR2 is SNEGSKA in the germline V gene (reference sequence). CDR3 length equals 15 residues. Trimming left V 3 bases short and J 9 bases short, with 21 bases between. CDR3 coding DNA: TGCAGTGCTAGGCCCAACGGGGGGCCTTGGGGTGAGCAGTTCTTC. It translates to CSARPNGGPWGEQFF.

The sample holds many counts of this clonotype. The chain has TRBV28 and TRBJ2-7; the match to TRBD1 covers 8 bases. Per germline, CDR1 MDHEN and CDR2 SYDVKM. V lost 9 bases to trimming and J lost 5 bases; unmatched junction nucleotides: 9. The CDR3 sequence is 13 residues long. The CDR3 sequence: CASSDRAINEQYF. CDR3 nucleotide sequence: TGTGCCAGTTCGGACAGGGCGATAAACGAGCAGTACTTC. Full variable domain (rest looked up from reference TRBV28 and TRBJ2-7): DVKVTQSSRYLVKRTGEKVFLECVQDMDHENMFWYRQDPGLGLRLIYFSYDVKMKEKGDIPEGYSVSREKKERFSLILESASTNQTSMYLCASSDRAINEQYFGPGTRLTVT.

This clonotype was found many times. The V and J genes are TRBV12-3 or TRBV12-4 and TRBJ2-1, with unresolved D. The CDR3 loop spans 16 amino acids. V shed 1 base and J shed 10 bases, with 20 bases lying between them. The CDR3 reads CASSLGRDFLDTEQFF. In DNA, the CDR3 is TGTGCCAGCAGTTTAGGACGCGACTTCCTGGATACCGAGCAGTTCTTC.

This clonotype was seen a handful of times. The gene calls are TRBV24-1 and TRBJ2-1; 8 bases map to TRBD2. The CDR3 totals 18 residues. Germline V gene lookup returns CDR1 KGHDR and CDR2 SFDVKD. Trimming at V came to 8 bases and at J to 0 bases, leaving 14 bases not matched to a gene. Written as DNA, the CDR3 is TGTGCCACCACGGGTCCAAACCTAGCGGGCGGCTCCTACAATGAGCAGTTCTTC. Encoded protein: CATTGPNLAGGSYNEQFF.

This clonotype showed up many times. The chain employs TRBV5-6 and TRBJ2-7; no clear D gene. The CDR3 length is 12 residues. Germline-derived CDR1 and CDR2 are SGHDT and YYEEEE. V dropped 2 bases and J dropped 2 bases, with 5 bases sitting between them. The CDR3 bases are TGTGCCAGCAGCTTACAGCCCTACGAGCAGTACTTC. Its protein product is CASSLQPYEQYF.

This clonotype has a handful of counts. This rearrangement joins TRBV29-1 to TRBJ2-5; 12 bases are a match to TRBD2. The V and J ends lost 2 bases and 7 bases, in that order; junction bases with no gene match: 2. The CDR3 loop spans 13 amino acids. Germline V CDR1 and CDR2: SQVTM, ANQGSEA. CDR3 in DNA: TGCAGCGTTGAACTAGCGGGGGGGCCGACCCAGTACTTC. It yields the protein CSVELAGGPTQYF.

The table lists this clonotype with many counts. The chain has TRBV20-1 and TRBJ2-3; 11 bases match TRBD1. The CDR3 runs 14 residues. The germline CDR1 and CDR2 sequences are DFQATT and SNEGSKA (reference sequence). V lost 2 bases to trimming and J lost 5 bases; unmatched junction nucleotides: 3. For the CDR3, the DNA is TGCAGTGCTAGATCTGGGACAGGGGGAGATACGCAGTATTTT. Its translation: CSARSGTGGDTQYF.

There are many counts of this clonotype. The chain employs TRBV4-3 and TRBJ2-3; possibly TRBD1 or TRBD2 for D (7 bases each). The germline CDR1 and CDR2 sequences are LGHNA and YSLEER. There are 15 residues in the CDR3. V lost 2 bases, J lost 4 bases, and 13 bases lay in between. CDR3 region: CASSQSRGGSDTQYF. The CDR3 DNA sequence: TGCGCCAGCAGCCAAAGCAGGGGGGGCTCAGATACGCAGTATTTT.

Many counts were recorded for this clonotype. The chain carries TRBV7-2 and TRBJ2-1; 10 bases line up with TRBD2. The CDR3 loop spans 16 amino acids. V shed 5 bases, J shed 5 bases, and the junction held 9 bases outside the gene matches. Germline CDR1 SGHTA, CDR2 FQGNSA. CDR3 bases: TGTGCCAGCAGCCCTAGGGGGCTAGCGGGGGACAATGAGCAGTTCTTC. Its translation: CASSPRGLAGDNEQFF. The variable domain in full, with the rest retrieved from reference TRBV7-2 and TRBJ2-1, is GAGVSQSPSNKVTEKGKDVELRCDPISGHTALYWYRQSLGQGLEFLIYFQGNSAPDKSGLPSDRFSAERTGGSVSTLTIQRTQQEDSAVYLCASSPRGLAGDNEQFFGPGTRLTVL.

This clonotype was counted many times. The CDR3 DNA is TGCAGTGCTAGAGATCTCCGACTAGCGGGAGCCCGAGAGACCCAGTACTTC. This sequence encodes CSARDLRLAGARETQYF. The chain has TRBV20-1 and TRBJ2-5, with 12 nucleotides matching TRBD2. CDR1 is DFQATT, CDR2 SNEGSKA, per germline (reference sequence). The CDR3 runs 17 residues. V shed 0 bases, J shed 4 bases, and the junction held 9 bases outside the gene matches.